The source of this TCR beta chain is a study of T-cell memory formation after mild COVID-19. The CDR3 spans 15 residues. V was trimmed by 1 base and J by 3 bases, leaving 9 bases between them. Germline CDR1 reads LNHNV; CDR2 reads YYDKDF (reference sequence). Each CDR3 protein gets one entry after TCRdb re-called the 5' RACE reads with MiXCR. The sample lists around 340,000 distinct CDR3 sequences, 14% seen once, with around a fifth in the top ten. The chain couples TRBV15 to TRBJ2-2, with D possibly TRBD1 on 6 matching bases. The sequence derives from a man aged 18 to 35 who had mild COVID-19 (a few samples of this study predate the infection). Cell type and time point are not known. Sequencing was done on a sample of PBMCs or a T cell subset sorted from them (not recorded which). The CDR3 coding sequence is TGTGCCACCAGCAGAGGGAACAGGGACACCGGGGAGCTGTTTTTT. It is translated as CATSRGNRDTGELFF.